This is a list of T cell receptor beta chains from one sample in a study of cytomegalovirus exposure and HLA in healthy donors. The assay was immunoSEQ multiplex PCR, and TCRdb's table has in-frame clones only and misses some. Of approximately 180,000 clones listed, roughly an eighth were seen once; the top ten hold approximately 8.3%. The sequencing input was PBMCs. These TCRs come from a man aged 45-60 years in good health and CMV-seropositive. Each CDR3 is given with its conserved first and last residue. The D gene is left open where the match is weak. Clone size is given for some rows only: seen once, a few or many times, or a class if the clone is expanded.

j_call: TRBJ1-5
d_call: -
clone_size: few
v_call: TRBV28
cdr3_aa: CASSLSGYGQPQHF
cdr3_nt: TGTGCCAGCAGTTTATCAGGGTACGGTCAGCCCCAGCATTTT

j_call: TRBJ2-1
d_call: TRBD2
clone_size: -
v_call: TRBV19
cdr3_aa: CASSTRTSGGFDNEQFF
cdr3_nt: TGTGCCAGTAGTACGCGGACTAGCGGGGGGTTTGACAATGAGCAGTTCTTC

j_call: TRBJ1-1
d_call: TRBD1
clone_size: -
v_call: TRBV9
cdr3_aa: CASSVGTDIMNTEAFF
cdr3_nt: TGTGCCAGCAGCGTTGGGACAGATATAATGAACACTGAAGCTTTCTTT

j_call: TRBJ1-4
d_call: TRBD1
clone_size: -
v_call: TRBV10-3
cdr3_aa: CAPRSDRGDEKLFF
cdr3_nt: TGTGCCCCCCGATCCGACAGGGGTGATGAAAAACTGTTTTTT

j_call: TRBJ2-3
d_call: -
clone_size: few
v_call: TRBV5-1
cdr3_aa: CASSLNQGDTQYF
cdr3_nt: TGCGCCAGCAGCTTAAACCAGGGGGATACGCAGTATTTT

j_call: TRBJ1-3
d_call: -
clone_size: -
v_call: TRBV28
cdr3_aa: CASSLTQTTGNTIYF
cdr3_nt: TGTGCCAGCAGTTTAACCCAGACTACTGGAAACACCATATATTTT

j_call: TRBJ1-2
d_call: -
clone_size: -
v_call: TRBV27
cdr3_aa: CASSFSHPGGDGYTF
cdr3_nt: TGTGCCAGCAGTTTTTCCCACCCGGGGGGCGATGGCTACACCTTC

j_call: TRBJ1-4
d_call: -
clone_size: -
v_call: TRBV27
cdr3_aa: CASSLSVGGFNEKLFF
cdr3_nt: TGTGCCAGCAGTTTATCGGTGGGGGGGTTTAATGAAAAACTGTTTTTT

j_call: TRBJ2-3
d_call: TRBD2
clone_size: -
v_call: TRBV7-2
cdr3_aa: CASSQRTSGGISTDTQYF
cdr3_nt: TGTGCCAGCAGCCAACGGACTAGCGGGGGGATAAGCACAGATACGCAGTATTTT

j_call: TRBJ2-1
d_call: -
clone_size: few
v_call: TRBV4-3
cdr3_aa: CASSHSQGYEQFF
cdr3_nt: TGCGCCAGCAGCCATAGTCAGGGTTATGAGCAGTTCTTC

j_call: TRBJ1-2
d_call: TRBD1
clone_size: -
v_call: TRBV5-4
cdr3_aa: CASRSFPGTGVNYGYTF
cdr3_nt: TGTGCCAGCAGGTCGTTTCCCGGGACAGGGGTAAACTATGGCTACACCTTC

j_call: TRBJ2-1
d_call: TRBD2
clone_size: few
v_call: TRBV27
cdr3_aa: CASSFVAGGHNEQFF
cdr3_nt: TGTGCCAGCAGTTTCGTAGCGGGGGGACACAATGAGCAGTTCTTC

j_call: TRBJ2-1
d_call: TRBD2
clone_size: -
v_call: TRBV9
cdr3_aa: CASSERGANYNEQFF
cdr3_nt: TGTGCCAGCAGCGAGCGGGGGGCCAACTACAATGAGCAGTTCTTC

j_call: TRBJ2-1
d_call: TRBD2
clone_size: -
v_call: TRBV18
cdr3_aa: CASSPRSGGFYNEQFF
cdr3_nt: TGTGCCAGCTCACCTCGTAGCGGGGGGTTCTACAATGAGCAGTTCTTC

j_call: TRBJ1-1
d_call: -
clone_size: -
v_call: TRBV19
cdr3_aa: CAVSRTAIANTEASF
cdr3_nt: TGTGCCGTCTCAAGGACAGCGATTGCGAACACTGAAGCTTCCTTT

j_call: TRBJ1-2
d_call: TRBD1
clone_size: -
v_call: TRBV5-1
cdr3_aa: CASSTHRDRGAHGYTF
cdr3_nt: TGCGCCAGCAGCACCCACCGGGACAGGGGAGCCCATGGCTACACCTTC

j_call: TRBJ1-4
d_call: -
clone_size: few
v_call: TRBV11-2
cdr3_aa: CASSPMLNEKLFF
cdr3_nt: TGTGCCAGCAGTCCCATGTTGAATGAAAAACTGTTTTTT

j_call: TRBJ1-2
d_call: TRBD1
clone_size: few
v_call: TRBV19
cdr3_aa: CASSIRGTPRGGYTF
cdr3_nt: TGTGCCAGTAGTATCAGGGGGACTCCTCGTGGTGGCTACACCTTC

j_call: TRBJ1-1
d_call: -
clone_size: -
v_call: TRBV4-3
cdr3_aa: CASSHTGTPVGAFF
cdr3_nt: TGCGCCAGCAGCCATACCGGGACACCGGTGGGAGCTTTCTTT

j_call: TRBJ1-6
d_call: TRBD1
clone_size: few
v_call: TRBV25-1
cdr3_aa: CASSPQGQGNSPLHF
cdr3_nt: TGTGCCAGCAGTCCCCAGGGACAGGGAAATTCACCCCTCCACTTT

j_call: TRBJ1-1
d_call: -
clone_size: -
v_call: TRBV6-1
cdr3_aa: CASSERVRAEAFF
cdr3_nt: TGTGCCAGCAGTGAGAGGGTTCGCGCTGAAGCTTTCTTT

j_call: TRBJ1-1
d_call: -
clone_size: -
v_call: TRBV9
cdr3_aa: CASSVSQDTEAFF
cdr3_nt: TGTGCCAGCAGCGTAAGCCAGGACACTGAAGCTTTCTTT

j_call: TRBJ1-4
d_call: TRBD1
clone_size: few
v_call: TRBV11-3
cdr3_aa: CASSLRQGREKLFF
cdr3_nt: TGTGCCAGCAGCTTAAGACAGGGGCGGGAAAAACTGTTTTTT

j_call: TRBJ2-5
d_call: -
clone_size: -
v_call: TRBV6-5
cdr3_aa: CASSTGLPVGETQYF
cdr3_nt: TGTGCCAGCAGCACGGGACTCCCCGTCGGAGAGACCCAGTACTTC

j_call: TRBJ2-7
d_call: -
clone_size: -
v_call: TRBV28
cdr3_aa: CASSLGWAGTNEQYF
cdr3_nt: TGTGCCAGCAGTTTGGGTTGGGCAGGTACCAACGAGCAGTACTTC

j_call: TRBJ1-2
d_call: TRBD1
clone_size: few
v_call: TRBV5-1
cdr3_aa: CASSVDRAYGYTF
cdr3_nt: TGCGCCAGCAGCGTGGACAGGGCCTATGGCTACACCTTC

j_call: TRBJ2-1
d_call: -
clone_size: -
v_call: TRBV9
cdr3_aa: CASSPRADHNNEQFF
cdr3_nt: TGTGCCAGCAGCCCCCGAGCGGACCATAACAATGAGCAGTTCTTC

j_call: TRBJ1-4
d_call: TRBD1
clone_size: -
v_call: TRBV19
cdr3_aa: CASSTGWYEKLFF
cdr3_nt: TGTGCCAGTTCGACAGGGTGGTATGAAAAACTGTTTTTT

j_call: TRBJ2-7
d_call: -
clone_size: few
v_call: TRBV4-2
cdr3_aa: CASSQDGEYEQYF
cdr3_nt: TGTGCCAGCAGCCAAGACGGGGAGTACGAGCAGTACTTC

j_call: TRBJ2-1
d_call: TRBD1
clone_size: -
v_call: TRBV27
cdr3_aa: CASSPGDRVVDNEQFF
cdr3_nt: TGTGCCAGCAGTCCGGGGGACAGGGTGGTGGACAATGAGCAGTTCTTC

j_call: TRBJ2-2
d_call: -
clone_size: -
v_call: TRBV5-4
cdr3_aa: CASSFSRDTGELFF
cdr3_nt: TGTGCCAGCAGCTTCTCGCGGGACACCGGGGAGCTGTTTTTT

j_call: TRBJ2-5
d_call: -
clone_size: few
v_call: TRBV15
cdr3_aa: CATSRPGATTLLSGTQYF
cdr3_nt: TGTGCCACCAGCAGACCGGGAGCCACGACATTACTGTCGGGGACCCAGTACTTC

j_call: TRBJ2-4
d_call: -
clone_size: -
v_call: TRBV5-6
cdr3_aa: CASSLDRDPSLAKNIQYF
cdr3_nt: TGTGCCAGCAGCTTGGACAGGGACCCCTCTTTAGCCAAAAACATTCAGTACTTC

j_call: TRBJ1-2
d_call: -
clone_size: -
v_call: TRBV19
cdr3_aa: CASSIDRGFGGYTF
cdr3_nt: TGTGCCAGTAGTATAGACAGGGGTTTCGGTGGCTACACCTTC

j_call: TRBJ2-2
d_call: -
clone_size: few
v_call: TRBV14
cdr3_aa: CASRQGAGTGELFF
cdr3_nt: TGTGCCAGCAGGCAGGGTGCGGGGACCGGGGAGCTGTTTTTT

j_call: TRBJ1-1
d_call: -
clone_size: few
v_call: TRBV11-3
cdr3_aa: CASSLVPFAEAFF
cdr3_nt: TGTGCCAGCAGCTTAGTCCCTTTTGCTGAAGCTTTCTTT

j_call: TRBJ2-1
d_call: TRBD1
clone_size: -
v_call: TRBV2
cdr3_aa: CASSADRARGEQFF
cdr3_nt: TGTGCCAGCAGTGCGGACAGGGCGAGGGGTGAGCAGTTCTTC

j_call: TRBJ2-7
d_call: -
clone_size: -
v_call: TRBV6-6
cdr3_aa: CASTPLLGTGEQYF
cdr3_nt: TGTGCCAGCACCCCGTTGCTGGGAACGGGGGAGCAGTACTTC

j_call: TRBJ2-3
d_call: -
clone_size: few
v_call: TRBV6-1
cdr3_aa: CASSSDVIKYF
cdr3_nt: TGTGCCAGCAGTAGCGATGTTATAAAGTATTTT

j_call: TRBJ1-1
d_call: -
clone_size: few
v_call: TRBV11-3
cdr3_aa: CASSAGFRTEAFF
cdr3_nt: TGTGCCAGCAGCGCAGGGTTCCGGACTGAAGCTTTCTTT

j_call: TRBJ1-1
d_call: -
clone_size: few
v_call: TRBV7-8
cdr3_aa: CASSLGVLMNTEAFF
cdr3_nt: TGTGCCAGCAGCTTAGGAGTCCTCATGAACACTGAAGCTTTCTTT

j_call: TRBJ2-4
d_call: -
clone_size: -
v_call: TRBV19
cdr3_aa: CASSRSEVKNIQYF
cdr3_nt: TGTGCCAGTAGCCGATCGGAGGTCAAAAACATTCAGTACTTC

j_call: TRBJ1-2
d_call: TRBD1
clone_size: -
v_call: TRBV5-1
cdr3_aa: CASSLGQGTYGYTF
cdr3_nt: TGCGCCAGCAGCTTGGGACAGGGGACCTATGGCTACACCTTC

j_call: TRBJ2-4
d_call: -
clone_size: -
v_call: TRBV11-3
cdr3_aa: CASSLVAAVENIQYF
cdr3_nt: TGTGCCAGCAGCTTAGTGGCAGCGGTGGAAAACATTCAGTACTTC

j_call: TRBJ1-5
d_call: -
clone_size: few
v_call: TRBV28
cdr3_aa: CASSSIRERGQPQHF
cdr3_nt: TGTGCCAGCAGTTCTATCCGGGAAAGAGGGCAGCCCCAGCATTTT

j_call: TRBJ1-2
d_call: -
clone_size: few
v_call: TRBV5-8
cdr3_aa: CASSLQGGGYGYTF
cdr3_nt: TGTGCCAGCAGCTTGCAGGGAGGAGGCTATGGCTACACCTTC

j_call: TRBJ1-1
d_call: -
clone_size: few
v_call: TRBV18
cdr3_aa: CASSPQGGHTEAFF
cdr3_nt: TGTGCCAGCTCACCACAAGGGGGTCACACTGAAGCTTTCTTT

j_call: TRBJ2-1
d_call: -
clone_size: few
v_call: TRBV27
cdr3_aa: CASSRESYNEQFF
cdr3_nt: TGTGCCAGCAGCCGGGAAAGTTACAATGAGCAGTTCTTC

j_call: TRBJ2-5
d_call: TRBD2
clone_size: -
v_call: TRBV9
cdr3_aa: CASSVGRLAGAQETQYF
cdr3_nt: TGTGCCAGCAGCGTAGGCCGACTAGCGGGGGCCCAAGAGACCCAGTACTTC

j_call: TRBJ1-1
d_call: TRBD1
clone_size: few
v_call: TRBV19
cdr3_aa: CASKGPRQGVSAEAFF
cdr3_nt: TGTGCCAGCAAGGGGCCAAGGCAGGGGGTGTCTGCTGAAGCTTTCTTT

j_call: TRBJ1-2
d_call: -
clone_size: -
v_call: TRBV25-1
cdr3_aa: CASSERLGAGYGYTF
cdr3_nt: TGTGCCAGCAGTGAAAGGCTGGGGGCGGGCTATGGCTACACCTTC

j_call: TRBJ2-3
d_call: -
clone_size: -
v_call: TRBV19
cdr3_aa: CASSVTSTDTQYF
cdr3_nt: TGTGCCAGTAGCGTCACTAGCACAGATACGCAGTATTTT

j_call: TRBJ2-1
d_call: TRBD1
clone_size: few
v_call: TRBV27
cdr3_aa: CASGTGTGNNEQFF
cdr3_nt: TGTGCCAGCGGAACCGGGACAGGGAACAATGAGCAGTTCTTC

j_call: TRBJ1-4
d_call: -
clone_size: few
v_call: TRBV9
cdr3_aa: CASSLSFGYNEKLFF
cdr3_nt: TGTGCCAGCTCCCTCTCCTTCGGTTATAATGAAAAACTGTTTTTT

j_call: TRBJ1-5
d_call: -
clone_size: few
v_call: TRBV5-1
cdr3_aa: CASSLVPGNQPQHF
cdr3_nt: TGCGCCAGCAGCTTGGTGCCCGGTAATCAGCCCCAGCATTTT

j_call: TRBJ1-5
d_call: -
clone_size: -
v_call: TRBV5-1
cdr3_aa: CASSLAGRVNQPQHF
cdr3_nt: TGCGCCAGCAGCTTGGCCGGCAGGGTAAATCAGCCCCAGCATTTT